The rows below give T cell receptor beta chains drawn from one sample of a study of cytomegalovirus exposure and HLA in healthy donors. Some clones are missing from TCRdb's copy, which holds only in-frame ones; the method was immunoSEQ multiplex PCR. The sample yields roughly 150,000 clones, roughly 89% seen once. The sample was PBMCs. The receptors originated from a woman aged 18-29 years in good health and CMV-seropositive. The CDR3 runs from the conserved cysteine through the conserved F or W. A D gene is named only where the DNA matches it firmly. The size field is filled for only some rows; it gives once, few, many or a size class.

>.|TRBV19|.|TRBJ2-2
CASIRGGTDGELFF
TGTGCCAGTATCCGCGGGGGGACAGACGGGGAGCTGTTTTTT
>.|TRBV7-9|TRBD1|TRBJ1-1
CASSLTGTENTEAFF
TGTGCCAGCAGCCTAACCGGGACAGAAAACACTGAAGCTTTCTTT
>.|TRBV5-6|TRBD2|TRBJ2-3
CASSPGLAFSDTQYF
TGTGCCAGCAGCCCGGGACTAGCTTTCTCAGATACGCAGTATTTT
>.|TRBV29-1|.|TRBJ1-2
CSVDPGGGYTF
TGCAGCGTTGATCCCGGGGGTGGCTACACCTTC
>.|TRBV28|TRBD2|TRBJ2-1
CASSSAGLAGGSYNEQFF
TGTGCCAGCAGTTCCGCAGGACTAGCGGGAGGATCCTACAATGAGCAGTTCTTC
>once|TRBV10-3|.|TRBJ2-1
CAISETAPTGVEQFF
TGTGCCATCAGTGAGACCGCTCCGACAGGCGTTGAGCAGTTCTTC
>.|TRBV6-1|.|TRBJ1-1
CASRMEGAVYTEAFF
TGTGCCAGCAGAATGGAGGGAGCCGTTTACACTGAAGCTTTCTTT
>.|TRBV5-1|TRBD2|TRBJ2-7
CASRLAGGGEQYF
TGCGCCAGCAGACTAGCGGGAGGGGGCGAGCAGTACTTC
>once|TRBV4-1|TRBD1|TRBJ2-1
CASSQDRGTDLYNEQFF
TGCGCCAGCAGCCAAGACCGTGGGACAGACCTCTACAATGAGCAGTTCTTC
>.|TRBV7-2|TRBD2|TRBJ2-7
CASSLRHRAGGALEQYF
TGTGCCAGCAGCTTAAGGCATAGGGCGGGAGGGGCCCTCGAGCAGTACTTC
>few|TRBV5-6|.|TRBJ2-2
CASSLAGRVGELFF
TGTGCCAGCAGCTTGGCCGGCAGGGTCGGGGAGCTGTTTTTT
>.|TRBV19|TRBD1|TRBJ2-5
CASSPPWTGKGETQYF
TGTGCCAGTAGTCCCCCGTGGACAGGGAAGGGAGAGACCCAGTACTTC
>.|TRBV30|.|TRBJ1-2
CAWSIIGGGGYGYTF
TGTGCCTGGAGCATAATTGGGGGAGGAGGCTATGGCTACACCTTC
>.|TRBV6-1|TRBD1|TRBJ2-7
CASRIGQASYEQYF
TGTGCCAGCAGGATAGGACAGGCCTCCTACGAGCAGTACTTC
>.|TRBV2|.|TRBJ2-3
CASSSGVGTDTQYF
TGTGCCAGCAGTTCAGGGGTCGGGACAGATACGCAGTATTTT
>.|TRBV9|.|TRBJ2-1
CASSVVGMGEQFF
TGTGCCAGCAGCGTAGTCGGGATGGGTGAGCAGTTCTTC
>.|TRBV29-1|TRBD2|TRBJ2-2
CSVETSGRGTGELFF
TGCAGCGTTGAAACTAGCGGGCGGGGCACCGGGGAGCTGTTTTTT
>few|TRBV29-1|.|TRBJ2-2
CSVGGTLNTGELFF
TGCAGCGTTGGAGGGACACTAAACACCGGGGAGCTGTTTTTT
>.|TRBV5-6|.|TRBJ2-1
CASSLGDNEQFF
TGTGCCAGCAGCTTGGGAGACAATGAGCAGTTCTTC
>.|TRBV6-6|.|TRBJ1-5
CASSYEQASNQPQHF
TGTGCCAGCAGTTACGAGCAGGCTAGCAATCAGCCCCAGCATTTT
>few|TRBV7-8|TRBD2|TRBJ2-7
CASSLRTSGSYEQYF
TGTGCCAGCAGCTTACGGACTAGCGGCTCCTACGAGCAGTACTTC
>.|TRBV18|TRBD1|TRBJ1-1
CASSVTGGSDTEAFF
TGTGCCAGCTCAGTAACAGGGGGCTCGGACACTGAAGCTTTCTTT
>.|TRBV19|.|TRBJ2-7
CASSIGGVPQQYF
TGTGCCAGTAGTATTGGCGGGGTCCCCCAGCAGTACTTC
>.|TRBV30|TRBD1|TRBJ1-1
CAWSPRDRISLKAFF
TGTGCCTGGAGTCCAAGGGACAGGATAAGTCTAAAGGCTTTCTTT